This T cell receptor beta chain stems from a study of pediatric ulcerative colitis. Per the germline V gene, CDR1 is SEHNR and CDR2 is FQNEAQ (reference sequence). The CDR3 runs 15 residues. V was pared by 5 bases and J by 4 bases, with 9 bases of the junction left unmatched. The survey-level immunoSEQ assay was used. TCRdb's copy holds only in-frame clones and misses some; the assay was immunoSEQ multiplex PCR. In the table there are 20,000 to 30,000 clones, about 67% of which are singletons. Study-level findings and limits: Total lymphocyte DNA, not sorted subsets, was the template. Two rectal clonotypes were found only in ulcerative colitis patients, all of them.

This clone was detected only a few times. Its antigen is unidentified. The rectum was sampled with one to two pinch biopsies at colonoscopy. Ulcerative colitis patients received no immunosuppressive medication before the diagnostic colonoscopy. The receptor was isolated from a boy under 18 with severe ulcerative colitis. Sequenced: gut tissue. The chain couples TRBV7-9 to TRBJ2-5, with 8 positions matching TRBD2. CDR3 DNA: TGTGCCAGCAGCCCAGTTGTTGCGGGAGGAGAGACCCAGTACTTC. Its protein is CASSPVVAGGETQYF.